This entry describes one T cell receptor (beta chain). Its antigen is as yet unknown. Naive CD4+ cells were CD45RA-selected; the remaining cells were memory. In the authors' workflow: ImmunoSEQ sequences covered only the junction and lacked quality scores; filtering therefore differed. Profiled with immunoSEQ multiplex PCR; TCRdb holds only in-frame clones, not every one. The V and J calls and clone size are taken from that table; D and trimming were inferred from the DNA. In the table there are under 1,100,000 clones, about 77% of which are singletons. This sample was taken from a study of shared clonotypes between healthy human individuals. Notes on the study in general: In four donors, 4.5% to 5.5% of naive CD4 clonotypes appeared in common.

CDR3 length: 15 amino acids. V gave up 4 bases and J gave up 2 bases; unmatched junction bases: 7. The germline gives CDR1 SGHRS, CDR2 YFSETQ. V gene TRBV5-1 combines with J gene TRBJ2-3, with 7 nucleotides matching TRBD2. The source of this sequence is a man aged 18 to 30 in good health. The sample was memory CD4+ T cells sorted from blood. Subset described: CD45RA-negative fraction. CDR3 nucleotides: TGCGCCAGCAGCCCAGGCGGGGGAACCACAGATACGCAGTATTTT. Its translation is CASSPGGGTTDTQYF.